The 7 T cell receptor beta chains below all came from one sample that was sequenced in a study of shared clonotypes between healthy human individuals. Profiling relied on immunoSEQ multiplex PCR, and the TCRdb table lists in-frame clones only, not all of them. The data hold approximately 500,000 clones, with 90% to 97% observed a single time. Source material: naive CD4+ T cells sorted from blood. As to subset: CD45RA+ positively selected. The receptors originated from a woman in her twenties or thirties in good health.

The CDR3 bases are TGTGCCAGCTCACCGGCAGGAACTTACCGCTACACCTTC. Translation: CASSPAGTYRYTF. The V call is TRBV18, the J call TRBJ1-2; D remains ambiguous. Trimming pared 3 bases from V and 9 bases from J, leaving 14 bases between. The CDR3 extends over 13 amino acids. Germline-derived CDR1 and CDR2 are KGHSH and LQKENI.

This clone was counted a single time. This chain connects TRBV28 to TRBJ2-7, with D unclear. The CDR3 is 14 amino acids. CDR1 is MDHEN, CDR2 SYDVKM, per germline. The V end lost 2 bases, the J end lost 5 bases, and 13 bases lay between the germline ends. The DNA of the CDR3 is TGTGCCAGCAGTTTAAGCACCGTTGGAGACGAGCAGTACTTC. It specifies CASSLSTVGDEQYF.

As regards this clone: Additional DNA sequences in this sample encode the identical CDR3. This chain connects TRBV19 to TRBJ1-4; 10 nucleotides line up with TRBD1. The CDR3 is made up of 15 amino acids. Trimming took 4 bases from V and 5 from J; bases not matched to a gene: 4. In germline, CDR1 is LNHDA, CDR2 SQIVND (reference sequence). The DNA of the CDR3 is TGTGCCAGTAGTACCCCGGGACAGGGGAATGAAAAACTGTTTTTT. The encoded protein is CASSTPGQGNEKLFF.

CDR3 amino acids: CASSGGVNTEAFF. CDR3 nucleotide sequence: TGTGCCAGCAGCGGGGGCGTGAACACTGAAGCTTTCTTT. The chain couples TRBV11-2 to TRBJ1-1; possible D gene TRBD1, 6 bases. This CDR3 is built from 13 residues. Trimming shortened V by 5 bases and J by 0 bases, and 7 bases separated the two germline ends. CDR1 is SGHAT and CDR2 is FQNNGV in the germline V gene.

The chain combines TRBV7-2 with TRBJ1-4, with TRBD1 identical over 7 bases. Trimming removed 5 bases from V and 8 bases from J; junction bases left unmatched: 8. This CDR3 has 14 residues. The V gene's germline CDR1 is SGHTA and CDR2 FQGNSA. CDR3 amino acids: CASSPRRGHEKLFF. In nucleotides, the CDR3 is TGTGCCAGCAGCCCCAGGAGGGGGCACGAAAAACTGTTTTTT. Full variable domain (outside the CDR3, taken from reference TRBV7-2 and TRBJ1-4): GAGVSQSPSNKVTEKGKDVELRCDPISGHTALYWYRQSLGQGLEFLIYFQGNSAPDKSGLPSDRFSAERTGGSVSTLTIQRTQQEDSAVYLCASSPRRGHEKLFFGSGTQLSVL.

Here the CDR3 DNA reads TGTGCCAGCAGTTTTGCGGGACTCTCCTACGAGCAGTACTTC. Its translation: CASSFAGLSYEQYF. The chain recombines TRBV28 with TRBJ2-5; D perhaps matches TRBD2 (6 bases). Near its end, the DNA agrees better with TRBJ2-7, so the J call may be wrong. The CDR3 spans 14 residues. CDR1 is MDHEN, CDR2 SYDVKM, per germline.

The rearrangement joins TRBV27 to TRBJ2-7; D perhaps matches TRBD2 (5 bases). The V gene's germline CDR1 is MNHEY and CDR2 SMNVEV (reference sequence). Trimming took off 8 bases at V and 0 bases at J, with 20 bases between the two ends. The CDR3 has 16 amino acids. CDR3 DNA: TGTGCCAGCGCCCCCCAAAATTTAGGGAGCTCCTACGAGCAGTACTTC. Translating it yields CASAPQNLGSSYEQYF.